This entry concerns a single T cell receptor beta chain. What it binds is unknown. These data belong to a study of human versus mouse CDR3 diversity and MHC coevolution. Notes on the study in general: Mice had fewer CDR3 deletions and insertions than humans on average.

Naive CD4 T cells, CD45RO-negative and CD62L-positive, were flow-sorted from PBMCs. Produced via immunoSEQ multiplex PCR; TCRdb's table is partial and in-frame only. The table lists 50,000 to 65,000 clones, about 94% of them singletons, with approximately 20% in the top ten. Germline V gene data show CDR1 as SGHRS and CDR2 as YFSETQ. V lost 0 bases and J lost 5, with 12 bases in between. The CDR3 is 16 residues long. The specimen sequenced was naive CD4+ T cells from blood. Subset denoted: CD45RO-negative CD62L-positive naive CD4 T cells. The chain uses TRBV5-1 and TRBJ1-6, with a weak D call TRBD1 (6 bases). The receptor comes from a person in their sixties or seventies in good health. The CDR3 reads CASSLGWDNHNSPLHF. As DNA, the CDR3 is TGCGCCAGCAGCTTGGGATGGGACAACCATAATTCACCCCTCCACTTT.